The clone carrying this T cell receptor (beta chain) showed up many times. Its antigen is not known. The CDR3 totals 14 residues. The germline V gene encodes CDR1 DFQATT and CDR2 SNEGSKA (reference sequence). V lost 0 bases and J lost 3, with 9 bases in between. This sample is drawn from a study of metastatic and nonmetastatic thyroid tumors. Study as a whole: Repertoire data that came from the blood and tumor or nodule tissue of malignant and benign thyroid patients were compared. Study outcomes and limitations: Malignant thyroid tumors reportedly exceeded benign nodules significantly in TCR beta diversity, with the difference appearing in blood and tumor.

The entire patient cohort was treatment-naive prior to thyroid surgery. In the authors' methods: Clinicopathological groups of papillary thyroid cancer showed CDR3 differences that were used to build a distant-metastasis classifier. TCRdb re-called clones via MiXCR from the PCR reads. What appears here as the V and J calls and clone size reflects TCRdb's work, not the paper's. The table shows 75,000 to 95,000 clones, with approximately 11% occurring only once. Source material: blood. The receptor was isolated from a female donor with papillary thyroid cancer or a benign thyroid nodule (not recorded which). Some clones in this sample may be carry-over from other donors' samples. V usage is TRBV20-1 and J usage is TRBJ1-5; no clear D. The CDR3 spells CSARESRANQPQHF. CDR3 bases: TGCAGTGCTAGAGAGTCCAGAGCCAATCAGCCCCAGCATTTT.